The 24 T cell receptor beta chains given below trace back to one sample, sequenced in a study of shared clonotypes between healthy human individuals. Profiled with immunoSEQ multiplex PCR; TCRdb holds only in-frame clones, not every one. Here the sample spans over a million clones, approximately 97% being singletons. The specimen sequenced was naive CD4+ T cells sorted from blood. Subset in this sample: CD45RA+ positively selected. The receptors stem from a man aged 25-40 years in good health.

The chain recombines TRBV28 with TRBJ1-1; TRBD1 agrees at 7 bases. The V gene's germline CDR1 is MDHEN and CDR2 SYDVKM. J lost 1 base, V lost 6 bases, and 17 bases had no gene match. CDR3 length: 18 residues. The CDR3 protein is CASSPPVQGILGNTEAFF. CDR3 sequence (DNA): TGTGCCAGCAGCCCCCCCGTACAGGGGATTCTGGGGAACACTGAAGCTTTCTTT.

This chain connects TRBV28 to TRBJ2-3, with TRBD2 as a possible D gene (5 bases). V dropped 4 bases and J dropped 7 bases, with 15 bases sitting between them. This CDR3 region has 14 residues. Per the germline V gene, CDR1 is MDHEN and CDR2 is SYDVKM. The CDR3 DNA reads as TGTGCCAGCAGTTACCCATCCCGGGAACATACGCAGTATTTT. Translated: CASSYPSREHTQYF.

The chain has TRBV5-1 and TRBJ2-7; 9 nucleotides match TRBD1. Germline V lookup: CDR1 SGHRS, CDR2 YFSETQ. After removal of 2 bases from V and 5 bases from J, the junction contained 17 bases not matched to a gene. The CDR3 has 18 amino acids. The CDR3 DNA reads as TGCGCCAGCAGCTTTTCAACAGGGGGCGCGGGGACGCACCACGAGCAGTACTTC. Translation gives CASSFSTGGAGTHHEQYF.

V and J are TRBV11-3 and TRBJ1-1; D might be TRBD1 (5 bases). This CDR3 comprises 16 residues. The germline V and J ends were trimmed by 6 bases and 4 bases, with 21 bases remaining between them. The germline CDR1 and CDR2 sequences are SGHNT and YENEEA. The CDR3 bases are TGTGCCAGCAGTCAAGGAGGGGTTAAGGGCGGCACTGAAGCTTTCTTT. It encodes CASSQGGVKGGTEAFF.

The chain carries TRBV7-6 and TRBJ1-5, with 7 positions matching TRBD1. The CDR3 runs 15 residues. Germline lookup yields CDR1 SGHVS and CDR2 FNYEAQ. V gave up 1 base and J gave up 3 bases; unmatched junction bases: 3. The DNA of the CDR3 is TGTGCCAGCAGCTTAGGACAGGGCACCAATCAGCCCCAGCATTTT. Translation: CASSLGQGTNQPQHF.

This chain joins TRBV19 and TRBJ1-5; tentative D call: TRBD1 (5 bases). The germline V gene encodes CDR1 LNHDA and CDR2 SQIVND (reference sequence). V lost 3 bases and J 3 bases, leaving 12 bases between the germline ends. The CDR3 totals 15 residues. CDR3 region: CASSMAAGPNQPQHF. CDR3 nucleotides: TGTGCCAGTAGTATGGCGGCGGGGCCCAATCAGCCCCAGCATTTT.

This clone was seen once. The V call is TRBV6-1, the J call TRBJ2-7, with D possibly called TRBD1 or TRBD2 (6 bases each). Looked up from germline, CDR1 is MNHNS and CDR2 is SASEGT. The CDR3 loop spans 15 amino acids. Deletions cut 2 bases from V and 1 base from J, with 12 bases between. The CDR3 sequence is CASSEIGGLSYEQYF. CDR3 sequence (DNA): TGTGCCAGCAGTGAAATTGGGGGGCTTTCCTACGAGCAGTACTTC.

This clone appeared once. Other DNA sequences in the same sample also yield this CDR3. The chain has TRBV5-4 and TRBJ2-1; D gene uncertain. Per germline, CDR1 SGHNT and CDR2 YYREEE (reference sequence). This CDR3 comprises 15 residues. The V and J ends lost 0 bases and 0 bases respectively, with 7 bases between them. The CDR3 reads CASSLDSSSYNEQFF. The DNA for the CDR3 is TGTGCCAGCAGCTTGGACTCCAGCTCCTACAATGAGCAGTTCTTC.

The chain is built from TRBV5-1 and TRBJ2-7; a possible D gene is TRBD2 (6 bases). V was shortened by 7 bases and J by 5 bases, with 28 bases between the two germline ends. The CDR3 spans 17 residues. Looked up from germline, CDR1 is SGHRS and CDR2 is YFSETQ. CDR3 in amino acids: CASGRYLNSGLTDEQYF. CDR3 bases: TGCGCCAGCGGGAGATACCTAAATAGCGGCTTGACGGACGAGCAGTACTTC. The variable domain in full, completed from reference TRBV5-1 and TRBJ2-7, reads KAGVTQTPRYLIKTRGQQVTLSCSPISGHRSVSWYQQTPGQGLQFLFEYFSETQRNKGNFPGRFSGRQFSNSRSEMNVSTLELGDSALYLCASGRYLNSGLTDEQYFGPGTRLTVT.

The chain couples TRBV11-3 to TRBJ2-1; no definite D call. This CDR3 has 17 residues. Trimming pared 5 bases from V and 7 bases from J, leaving 24 bases between. Per germline, CDR1 SGHNT and CDR2 YENEEA. This chain's CDR3 is CASSRGADSSDINEQFF. The CDR3 region has the DNA TGTGCCAGCAGCCGAGGAGCCGATTCGTCCGATATAAATGAGCAGTTCTTC.

V is TRBV29-1 and J is TRBJ2-7; 11 nucleotides line up with TRBD2. The germline V gene has CDR1 SQVTM and CDR2 ANQGSEA. V was clipped by 7 bases and J by 4 bases; unmatched bases: 3. The CDR3 runs to 12 residues. CDR3 loop: CSALAGGYEQYF. CDR3 nucleotides: TGCAGCGCGCTAGCGGGAGGATACGAGCAGTACTTC.

The chain joins TRBV11-2 to TRBJ1-2; TRBD1 is a possible D gene (5 bases). Germline-derived CDR1 and CDR2 are SGHAT and FQNNGV. Between the trimmed V and J ends, which lost 4 bases and 0 bases, there was a span of 15 bases. The CDR3 has 16 amino acids. The CDR3 reads CASSSRQGGANYGYTF. The CDR3 nucleotides are TGTGCCAGCAGCTCCCGGCAGGGTGGCGCTAACTATGGCTACACCTTC.

To note about this clone: Relative to the germline gene, one junction end is altered; a read error may explain this. The V call is TRBV9, the J call TRBJ2-3, with D unresolved. In germline, CDR1 is SGDLS, CDR2 YYNGEE. This CDR3 is built from 13 residues. This CDR3 is CASSRTFIDTQFF. The CDR3 nucleotides read TGTGCCAGCAGCCGAACCTTTATTGATACGCAGTTTTTT. Full variable domain (rest looked up from reference TRBV9 and TRBJ2-3): DSGVTQTPKHLITATGQRVTLRCSPRSGDLSVYWYQQSLDQGLQFLIQYYNGEERAKGNILERFSAQQFPDLHSELNLSSLELGDSALYFCASSRTFIDTQFFGPGTRLTVL.

The chain is built from TRBV6-5 and TRBJ2-5, with 8 bases that match TRBD1. This CDR3 is 13 amino acids long. The V gene end was trimmed by 8 bases and the J gene end by 4 bases; junction bases not matched to a gene: 6. Germline CDR1 and CDR2: MNHEY and SVGAGI. CDR3 sequence reads: CASSRTGPETQYF. CDR3 nucleotide sequence: TGTGCCAGCTCGCGGACAGGGCCAGAGACCCAGTACTTC.

The J gene is TRBJ2-5, the V gene TRBV30; no reliable D call. V shed 4 bases and J shed 5 bases, with 11 bases lying between them. CDR1 and CDR2 (germline): GTSNPN, SVGIG (reference sequence). There are 12 residues in the CDR3. The CDR3 DNA is TGTGCCTGGACCTCTGGGGTGGAGACCCAGTACTTC. Residues: CAWTSGVETQYF.

CDR3 in DNA: TGTGCCAGCAGCCAAGATCTTTCGGGAATCGGGGAGCTGTTTTTT. The encoded protein is CASSQDLSGIGELFF. V gene TRBV14 combines with J gene TRBJ2-2, with TRBD2 as a possible D gene (5 bases). CDR1 is SGHDN and CDR2 is FVKESK in the germline V gene. The CDR3 contains 15 residues. Trimming left V 0 bases short and J 7 bases short, with 12 bases between.

This rearrangement joins TRBV11-2 to TRBJ2-3, with D tentatively TRBD2 (5 bases). The CDR3 loop spans 16 amino acids. Germline V gives CDR1 SGHAT, CDR2 FQNNGV. Trimming pared 0 bases from V and 2 bases from J, leaving 12 bases between. CDR3 loop: CASSLDGIAYTDTQYF. In nucleotides, the CDR3 is TGTGCCAGCAGCTTAGACGGGATAGCTTACACAGATACGCAGTATTTT.

V and J are TRBV6-6 and TRBJ1-4, with 8 bases aligning to TRBD1. J gave up 2 bases and V 6 bases, and 8 bases lay outside the gene matches. The CDR3 is 16 amino acids. The germline V gene encodes CDR1 MNHNY and CDR2 SVGAGI (reference sequence). The CDR3 DNA sequence: TGTGCCAGCAGCTCGACAGGGGTGAGGACTAATGAAAAACTGTTTTTT. Protein: CASSSTGVRTNEKLFF.

This clone was picked up one time. The chain joins TRBV15 to TRBJ2-3; D unclear. Trimming stripped 6 bases from V and 0 bases from J, with 4 bases between. The CDR3 is made up of 12 amino acids. Germline V gives CDR1 LNHNV, CDR2 YYDKDF (reference sequence). CDR3 residues: CATRRSTDTQYF. The CDR3 DNA is TGTGCCACCAGACGAAGCACAGATACGCAGTATTTT.

The chain employs TRBV18 and TRBJ2-1, with D possibly matching TRBD2 (5 bases). The V end was cut by 3 bases, the J end by 5 bases, with 14 bases between. This CDR3 region has 15 residues. Germline V gene sequence: CDR1 KGHSH, CDR2 LQKENI. Written as DNA, the CDR3 is TGTGCCAGCTCACCGCTGAGGGAGCCAGACAATGAGCAGTTCTTC. It is translated as CASSPLREPDNEQFF.

The V and J genes are TRBV28 and TRBJ1-5; possibly TRBD1 for D (6 bases). Trimming cost V 5 bases and J 2 bases, with 16 bases left between them. Per the germline V gene, CDR1 is MDHEN and CDR2 is SYDVKM. This CDR3 contains 16 residues. The CDR3 loop is CASSPHTGLGNQPQHF. As DNA, the CDR3 is TGTGCCAGCAGTCCGCATACAGGGTTAGGCAATCAGCCCCAGCATTTT.

The chain is built from TRBV7-2 and TRBJ2-3, with D possibly called TRBD1 or TRBD2 (6 bases each). The CDR3 spans 15 residues. CDR1 is SGHTA, CDR2 FQGNSA, per germline. Trimming removed 3 bases at V and 1 base at J, with 11 bases between. The CDR3 reads CASSLGGHGTDTQYF. In DNA form, the CDR3 reads TGTGCCAGCAGCTTGGGGGGCCATGGCACAGATACGCAGTATTTT.

This chain joins TRBV2 and TRBJ2-2, with TRBD2 matching over 9 bases. The CDR3 extends over 14 amino acids. V lost 6 bases, J lost 5 bases, and 4 bases stayed unmatched. Per the germline V gene, CDR1 is SNHLY and CDR2 is FYNNEI. The CDR3 DNA follows: TGTGCCAGCAGGGTCCTAGCGGGAACCGGGGAGCTGTTTTTT. Translating it yields CASRVLAGTGELFF.

The chain carries TRBV6-1 and TRBJ2-7; TRBD1 matches at 9 bases. Trimming took 11 bases from V and 2 from J; bases not matched to a gene: 10. The CDR3 is made up of 14 amino acids. CDR1 MNHNS and CDR2 SASEGT come from the germline V gene. CDR3 coding DNA: TGTGCCTCCTTCTCACAGGGGGCCCCCTACGAGCAGTACTTC. It yields the protein CASFSQGAPYEQYF.